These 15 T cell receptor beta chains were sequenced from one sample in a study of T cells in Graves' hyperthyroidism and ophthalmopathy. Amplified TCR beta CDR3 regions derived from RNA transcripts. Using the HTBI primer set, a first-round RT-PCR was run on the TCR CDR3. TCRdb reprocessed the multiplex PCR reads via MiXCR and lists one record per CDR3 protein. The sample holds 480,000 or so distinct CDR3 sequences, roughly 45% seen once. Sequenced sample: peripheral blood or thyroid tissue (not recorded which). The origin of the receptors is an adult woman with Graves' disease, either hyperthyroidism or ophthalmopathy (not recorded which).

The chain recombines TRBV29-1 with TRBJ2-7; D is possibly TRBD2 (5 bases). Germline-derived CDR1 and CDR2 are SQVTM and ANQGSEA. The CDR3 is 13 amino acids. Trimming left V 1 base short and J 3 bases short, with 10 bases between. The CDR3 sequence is CSVEAGTHYEQYF. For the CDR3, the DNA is TGCAGCGTTGAAGCGGGAACTCACTACGAGCAGTACTTC.

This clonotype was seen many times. DNA for the CDR3: TGTGCCACCAGCACCACCCAGGAGCTCAATCAGCCCCAGCATTTT. Protein sequence: CATSTTQELNQPQHF. The rearrangement joins TRBV15 to TRBJ1-5; unclear D gene. The CDR3 has 15 amino acids. The V end was cut by 4 bases, the J end by 3 bases, with 13 bases between. Germline values: CDR1 LNHNV, CDR2 YYDKDF (reference sequence).

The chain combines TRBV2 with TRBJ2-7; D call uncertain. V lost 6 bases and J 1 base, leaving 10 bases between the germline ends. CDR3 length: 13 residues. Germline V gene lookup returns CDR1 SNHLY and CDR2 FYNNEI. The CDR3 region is CASRGGPSYEQYF. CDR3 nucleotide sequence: TGTGCCAGCAGAGGCGGCCCTTCCTACGAGCAGTACTTC.

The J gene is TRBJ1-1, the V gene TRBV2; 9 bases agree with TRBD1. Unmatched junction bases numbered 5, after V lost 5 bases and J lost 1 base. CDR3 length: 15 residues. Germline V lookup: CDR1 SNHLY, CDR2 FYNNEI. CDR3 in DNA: TGTGCCAGCAGTTTTCCGGGACAGGGGAACACTGAAGCTTTCTTT. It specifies CASSFPGQGNTEAFF.

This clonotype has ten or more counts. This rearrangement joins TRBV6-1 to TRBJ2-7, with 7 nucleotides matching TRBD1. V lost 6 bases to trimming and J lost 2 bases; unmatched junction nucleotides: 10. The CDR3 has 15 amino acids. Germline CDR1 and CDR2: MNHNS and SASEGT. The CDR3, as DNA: TGTGCCAGCAGACTGCCCGGGACAGTTACCTACGAGCAGTACTTC. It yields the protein CASRLPGTVTYEQYF.

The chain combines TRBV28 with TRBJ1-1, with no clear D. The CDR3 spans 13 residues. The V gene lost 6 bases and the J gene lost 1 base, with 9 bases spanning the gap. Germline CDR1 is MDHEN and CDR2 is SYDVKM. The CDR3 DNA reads TGTGCCAGCAGACTTGGGCGGAACACTGAAGCTTTCTTT. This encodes CASRLGRNTEAFF. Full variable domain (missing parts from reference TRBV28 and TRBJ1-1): DVKVTQSSRYLVKRTGEKVFLECVQDMDHENMFWYRQDPGLGLRLIYFSYDVKMKEKGDIPEGYSVSREKKERFSLILESASTNQTSMYLCASRLGRNTEAFFGQGTRLTVV.

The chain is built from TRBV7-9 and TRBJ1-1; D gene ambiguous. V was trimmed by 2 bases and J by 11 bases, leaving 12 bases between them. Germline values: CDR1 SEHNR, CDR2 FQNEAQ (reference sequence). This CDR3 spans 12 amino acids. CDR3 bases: TGTGCCAGCAGCTTATCCCCAGGTTGGGCTTTCTTT. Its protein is CASSLSPGWAFF.

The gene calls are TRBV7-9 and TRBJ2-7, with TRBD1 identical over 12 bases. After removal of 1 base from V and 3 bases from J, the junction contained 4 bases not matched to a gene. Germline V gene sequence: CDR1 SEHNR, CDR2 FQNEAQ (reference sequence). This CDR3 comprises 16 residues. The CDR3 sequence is CASSLGGTGGSYEQYF. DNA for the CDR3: TGTGCCAGCAGCTTAGGAGGGACAGGGGGCAGCTACGAGCAGTACTTC.

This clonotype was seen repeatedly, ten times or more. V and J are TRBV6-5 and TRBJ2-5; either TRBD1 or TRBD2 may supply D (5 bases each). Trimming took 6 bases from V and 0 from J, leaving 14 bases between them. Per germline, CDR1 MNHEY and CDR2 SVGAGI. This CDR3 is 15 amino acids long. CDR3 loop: CASSLGTVNQETQYF. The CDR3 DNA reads TGTGCCAGCAGCCTCGGGACGGTAAACCAAGAGACCCAGTACTTC.

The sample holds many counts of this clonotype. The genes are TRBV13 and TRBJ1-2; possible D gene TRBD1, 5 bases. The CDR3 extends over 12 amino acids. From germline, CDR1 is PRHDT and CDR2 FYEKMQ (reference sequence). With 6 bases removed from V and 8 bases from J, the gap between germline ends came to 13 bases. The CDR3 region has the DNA TGTGCCAGCAGAACAACCGGGGGGGGCTACACCTTC. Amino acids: CASRTTGGGYTF.

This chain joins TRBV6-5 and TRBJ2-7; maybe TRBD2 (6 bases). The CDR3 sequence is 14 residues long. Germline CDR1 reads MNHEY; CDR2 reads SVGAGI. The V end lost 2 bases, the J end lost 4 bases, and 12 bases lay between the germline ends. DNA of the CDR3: TGTGCCAGCAGTTACGGGGGGAGCGTGTACGAGCAGTACTTC. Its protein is CASSYGGSVYEQYF.

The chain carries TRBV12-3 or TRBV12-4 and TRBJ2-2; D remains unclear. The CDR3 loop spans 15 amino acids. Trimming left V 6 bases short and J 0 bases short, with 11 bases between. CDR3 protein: CASRIYGSNTGELFF. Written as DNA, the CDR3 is TGTGCCAGCAGAATTTATGGGTCGAACACCGGGGAGCTGTTTTTT.

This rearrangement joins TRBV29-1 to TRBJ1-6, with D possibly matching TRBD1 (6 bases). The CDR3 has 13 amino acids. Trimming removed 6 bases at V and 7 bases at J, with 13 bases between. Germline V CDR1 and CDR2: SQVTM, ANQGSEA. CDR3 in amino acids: CSVGLDSNSPLHF. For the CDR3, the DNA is TGCAGCGTCGGTTTGGACAGCAATTCACCCCTCCACTTT.

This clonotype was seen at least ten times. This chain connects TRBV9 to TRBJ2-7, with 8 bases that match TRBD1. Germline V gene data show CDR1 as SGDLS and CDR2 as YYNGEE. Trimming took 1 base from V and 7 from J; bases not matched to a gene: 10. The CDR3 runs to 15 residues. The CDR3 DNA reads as TGTGCCAGCAGCGTAAGCGGACAGGGTGCGGGAGAGCAGTACTTC. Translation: CASSVSGQGAGEQYF.

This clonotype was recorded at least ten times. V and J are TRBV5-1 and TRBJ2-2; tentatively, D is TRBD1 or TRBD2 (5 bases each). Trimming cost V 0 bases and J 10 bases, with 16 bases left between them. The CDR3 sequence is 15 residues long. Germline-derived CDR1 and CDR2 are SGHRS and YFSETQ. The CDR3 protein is CASSLAARGLAELFF. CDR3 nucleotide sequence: TGCGCCAGCAGCTTGGCCGCGAGGGGTTTGGCGGAGCTGTTTTTT.